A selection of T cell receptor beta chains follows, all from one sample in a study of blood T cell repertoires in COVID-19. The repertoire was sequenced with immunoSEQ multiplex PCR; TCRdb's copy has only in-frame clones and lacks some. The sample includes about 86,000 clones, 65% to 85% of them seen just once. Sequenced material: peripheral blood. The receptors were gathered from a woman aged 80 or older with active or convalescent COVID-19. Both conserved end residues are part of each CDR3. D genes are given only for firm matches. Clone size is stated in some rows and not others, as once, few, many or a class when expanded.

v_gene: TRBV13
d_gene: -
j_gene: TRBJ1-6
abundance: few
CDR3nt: TGTGCCAGCAGCCAGGCGACTGCTACTAGCCCCGATTCACCCCTCCACTTT
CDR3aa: CASSQATATSPDSPLHF

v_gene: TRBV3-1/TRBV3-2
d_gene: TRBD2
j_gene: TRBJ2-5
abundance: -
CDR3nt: TGTGCCAGCAGCCAAGGAATGGCGAGGGGAGGGGAGACCCAGTACTTC
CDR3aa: CASSQGMARGGETQYF

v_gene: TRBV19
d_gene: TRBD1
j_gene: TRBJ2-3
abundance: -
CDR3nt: TGTGCCAGTAGTAGCGACAGGGTACTTGGAGATACGCAGTATTTT
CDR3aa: CASSSDRVLGDTQYF

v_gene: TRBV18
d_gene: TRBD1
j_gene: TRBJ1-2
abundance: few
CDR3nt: TGTGCCAGCTCACCGGGACAGTTTTATGGCTACACCTTC
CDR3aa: CASSPGQFYGYTF

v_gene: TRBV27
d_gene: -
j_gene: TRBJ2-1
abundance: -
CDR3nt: TGTGCCAGCAGTTCAAACAGGGTGTCCTACAATGAGCAGTTCTTC
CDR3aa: CASSSNRVSYNEQFF

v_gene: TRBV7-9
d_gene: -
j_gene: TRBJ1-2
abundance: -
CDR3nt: TGTGCCAGCAGCTTTGGGCTCCAGGGAGGGTATGGCTACACCTTC
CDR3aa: CASSFGLQGGYGYTF

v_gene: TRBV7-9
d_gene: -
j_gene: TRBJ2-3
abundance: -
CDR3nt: TGTGCCAGCAGCTTAGGTATTTCATCCGGAGATACGCAGTATTTT
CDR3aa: CASSLGISSGDTQYF

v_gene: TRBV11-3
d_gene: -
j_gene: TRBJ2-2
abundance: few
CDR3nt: TGTGCCAGCAGCTTAAGCCTGTCCACCGGGGAGCTGTTTTTT
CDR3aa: CASSLSLSTGELFF

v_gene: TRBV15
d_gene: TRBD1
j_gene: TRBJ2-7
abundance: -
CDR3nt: TGTGCCACCAGCCGGGGGACAGGGAAATACGAGCAGTACTTC
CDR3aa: CATSRGTGKYEQYF

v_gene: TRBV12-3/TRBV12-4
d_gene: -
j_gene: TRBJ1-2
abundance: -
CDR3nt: TGTGCCAGCAGTTTCACTAACTATGGCTACACCTTC
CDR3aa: CASSFTNYGYTF

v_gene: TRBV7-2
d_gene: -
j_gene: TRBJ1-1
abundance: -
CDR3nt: TGTGCCAGCAGCTTACAGGGGAACACTGAAGCTTTCTTT
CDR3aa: CASSLQGNTEAFF

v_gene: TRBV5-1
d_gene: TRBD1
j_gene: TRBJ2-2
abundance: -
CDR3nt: TGCGCCAGCAGCTGGGCACAGGGGGCGGCCGGGGAGCTGTTTTTT
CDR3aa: CASSWAQGAAGELFF

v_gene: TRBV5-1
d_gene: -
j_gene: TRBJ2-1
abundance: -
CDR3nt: TGCGCCAGCGCCGGGGAGGCGGGGCCGTACAATGAGCAGTTCTTC
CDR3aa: CASAGEAGPYNEQFF

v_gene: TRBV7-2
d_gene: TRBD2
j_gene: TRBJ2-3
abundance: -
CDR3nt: TGTGCCAGCAGCTCCCCCACAACTAGCGCAGATACGCAGTATTTT
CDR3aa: CASSSPTTSADTQYF

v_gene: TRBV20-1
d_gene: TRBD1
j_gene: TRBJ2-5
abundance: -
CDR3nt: TGCAGTGCTAGTTTACAGGGGTTGAGGCAAGAGACCCAGTACTTC
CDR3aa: CSASLQGLRQETQYF

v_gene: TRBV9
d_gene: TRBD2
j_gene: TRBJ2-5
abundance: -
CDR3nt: TGTGCCAGCAGCCCAGGACTAGCGGGGGGGCTGTACCAAGAGACCCAGTACTTC
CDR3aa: CASSPGLAGGLYQETQYF

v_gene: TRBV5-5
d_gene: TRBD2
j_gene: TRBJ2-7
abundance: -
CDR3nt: TGTGCCAGCAGCCCTTTTCCTTCTAGCGGGAGTGGCGAGCAGTACTTC
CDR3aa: CASSPFPSSGSGEQYF

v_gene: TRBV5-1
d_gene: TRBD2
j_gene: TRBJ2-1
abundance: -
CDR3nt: TGCGCCAGCAGCACGCGGGAGGGATATTACAATGAGCAGTTCTTC
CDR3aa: CASSTREGYYNEQFF

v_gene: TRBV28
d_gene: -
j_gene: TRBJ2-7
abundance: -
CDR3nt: TGTGCCAGCAGTGGCCTGTCTGCGCAGTACTTC
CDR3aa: CASSGLSAQYF

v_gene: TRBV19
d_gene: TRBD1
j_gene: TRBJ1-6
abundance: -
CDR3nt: TGTGCCAGTAGTAGGGGGGACAGAACTTCACCCCTCCACTTT
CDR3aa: CASSRGDRTSPLHF

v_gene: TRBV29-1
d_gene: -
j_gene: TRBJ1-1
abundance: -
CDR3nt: TGCAGCGCTTCGCAAGGGGAAACCTTCATGAACACTGAAGCTTTCTTT
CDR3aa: CSASQGETFMNTEAFF

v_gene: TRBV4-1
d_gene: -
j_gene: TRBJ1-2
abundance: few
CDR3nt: TGCGCCAGCAGCCCCCGATCGGGGTCGAGCGGGGACGGACCCAACTATGGCTACACCTTC
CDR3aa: CASSPRSGSSGDGPNYGYTF

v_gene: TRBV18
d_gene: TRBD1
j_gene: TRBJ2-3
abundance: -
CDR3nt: TGTGCCAGCTCACCCCGGACGACAGGGGATACAGATACGCAGTATTTT
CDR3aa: CASSPRTTGDTDTQYF

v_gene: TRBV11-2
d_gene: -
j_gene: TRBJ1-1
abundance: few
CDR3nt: TGTGCCAGCAGACAGAACACTGAAGCTTTCTTT
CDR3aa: CASRQNTEAFF

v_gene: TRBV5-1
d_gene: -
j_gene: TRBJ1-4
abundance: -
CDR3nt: TGCGCCAGCAGCTTGGGACATAATGAAAAACTGTTTTTT
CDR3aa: CASSLGHNEKLFF

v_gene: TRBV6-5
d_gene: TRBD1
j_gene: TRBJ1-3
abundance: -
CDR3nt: TGTGCCAGTGGTACCAGGGGGAACACCATATATTTT
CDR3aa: CASGTRGNTIYF

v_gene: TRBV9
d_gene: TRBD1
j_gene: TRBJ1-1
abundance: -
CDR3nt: TGTGCCAGCAACCCCACAGGGGAGAACACTGAAGCTTTCTTT
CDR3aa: CASNPTGENTEAFF

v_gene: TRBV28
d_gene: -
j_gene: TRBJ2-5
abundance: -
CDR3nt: TGTGCCAGCAGCCTACGGACAGCAGTGGGCAAGACCCAGTACTTC
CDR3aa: CASSLRTAVGKTQYF

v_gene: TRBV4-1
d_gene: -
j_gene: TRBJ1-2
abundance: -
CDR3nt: TGCGCCAGCAGCCAGGAACCCAAAGCCGGGGTGGCCTATGGCTACACCTTC
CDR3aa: CASSQEPKAGVAYGYTF

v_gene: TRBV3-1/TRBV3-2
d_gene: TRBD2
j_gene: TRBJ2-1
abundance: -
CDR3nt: TGTGCCAGCAGCCCAGGACTAGCGGGAGGGTACAATGAGCAGTTCTTC
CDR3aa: CASSPGLAGGYNEQFF

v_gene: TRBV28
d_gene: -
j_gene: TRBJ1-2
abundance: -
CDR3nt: TGTGCCAGCATCAATGCACTCGGGGTAGATCCTAACTATGGCTACACCTTC
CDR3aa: CASINALGVDPNYGYTF

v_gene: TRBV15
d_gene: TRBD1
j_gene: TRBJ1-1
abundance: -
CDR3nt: TGTGCCACCAGCGGAGACAGGGAGAACACTGAAGCTTTCTTT
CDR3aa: CATSGDRENTEAFF

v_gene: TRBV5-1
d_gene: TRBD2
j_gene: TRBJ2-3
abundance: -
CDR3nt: TGCGCCAGCAGCTTGGGGACTAGCCTCCCTACAGATACGCAGTATTTT
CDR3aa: CASSLGTSLPTDTQYF

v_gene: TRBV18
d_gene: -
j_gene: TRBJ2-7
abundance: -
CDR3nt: TGTGCCAGCTCTCCTATAAACAGCTACGAGCAGTACTTC
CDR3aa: CASSPINSYEQYF

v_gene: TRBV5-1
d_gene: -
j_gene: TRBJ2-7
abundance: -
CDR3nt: TGCGCCAGCAGCCCGGACACTCCATACGAGCAGTACTTC
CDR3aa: CASSPDTPYEQYF

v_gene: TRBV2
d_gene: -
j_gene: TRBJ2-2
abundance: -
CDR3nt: TGTGCCAGCAGCCCCCGGGGGGAGCTGTTTTTT
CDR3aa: CASSPRGELFF